The T cell receptor beta chain under discussion was sequenced for a study of CD8 T cells in ankylosing spondylitis (dated by TCRdb to about 2017). Regarding the complete study: To find TCR variants linked to disease, the study profiled T cell receptor beta repertoires in ankylosing spondylitis patients and healthy donors. The full study cohort comprised 20 to 25 ankylosing spondylitis patients and 110 or so healthy donors. Peripheral blood was sampled, and synovial fluid was also collected from ankylosing spondylitis patients.

The full study reports these points: The disease-linked clones had a CD8+ phenotype and were found at relatively low frequencies in peripheral blood. According to the report, matched synovial fluid samples from ankylosing spondylitis patients were significantly enriched for the disease-linked clones. A TCR beta motif made up of several highly homologous amino acid variants appeared to be characteristic of blood from ankylosing spondylitis patients. Some of the motif variants had been reported before in the synovial fluid and blood of reactive arthritis patients, a finding that suggests common disease-initiation mechanisms.

Data came from an Illumina HiSeq 2500. TCR beta libraries were prepared by quantitative 5'-RACE with molecular barcodes. In the paper's pipeline: To identify disease-linked TCR variants, a new computational method was used, one built on a probabilistic model of VDJ rearrangement. Starting from the raw public reads, TCRdb applied fastp trimming at Q25, assembled clones with MiXCR and retained in-frame beta chains. Entries that share a CDR3 protein sequence are merged under the most common genes and DNA. The V and J calls shown here were made by TCRdb, not taken from the authors' results. The sample data list roughly 220,000 distinct CDR3 sequences, and around 18% of these were observed just once. The ten largest clones capture about 39% of the sample. The CDR3 holds 13 amino acids from the cysteine to the phenylalanine. The sequence is cut down to CDR3 DNA, 39 bases in frame from base 1. Trimming at the junction amounts to 8 bases on V and 1 base on J, and the germline ends lie 11 bases apart. From a lookup of the germline V gene, CDR1 and CDR2 are SGHVS and FQNEAQ.

Concerning this clonotype itself: The clone's antigen remains unknown. No much larger clone is present one base from it, and per-base qualities are unavailable.

Sample: blood, either unsorted or a sorted T cell fraction (not recorded which). The sequence derives from a male donor with ankylosing spondylitis. The sequence is built from TRBV7-8 and TRBJ1-1; there is no confident call for the D gene. The DNA sequence reads TGTGCCAGCGCATCCCAACCGAACACTGAAGCTTTCTTT. It codes for CASASQPNTEAFF.